Each of the 23 T cell receptor beta chains below was sequenced from the same sample in a study of blood T cell repertoires in COVID-19. Sequencing used immunoSEQ multiplex PCR; TCRdb keeps in-frame clones, though not all of them. Of about 270,000 clones in the sample, about 88% were seen once. Sequenced input: peripheral blood. Receptors were obtained from a woman between 65 and 79 years old with COVID-19, enrolled during active disease.

This sequence joins TRBV6-5 and TRBJ1-4; perhaps TRBD1 as D (5 bases). The V end lost 2 bases, the J end lost 4 bases, and 8 bases lay between the germline ends. Germline CDR1 and CDR2: MNHEY and SVGAGI. This CDR3 is built from 14 residues. CDR3 sequence: CASSYPTVNEKLFF. The CDR3 nucleotides are TGTGCCAGCAGTTACCCGACAGTTAATGAAAAACTGTTTTTT.

V is TRBV28 and J is TRBJ1-4; no reliable D call. Germline CDR1 is MDHEN and CDR2 is SYDVKM. Trimming stripped 5 bases from V and 10 bases from J, with 14 bases between. The CDR3 is 13 amino acids. The CDR3 nucleotides read TGTGCCAGCAGTGGGGAGTTGCGGGGAAAACTGTTTTTT. Its translation: CASSGELRGKLFF.

V is TRBV5-1 and J is TRBJ2-2; 10 bases map to TRBD2. Trimming removed 3 bases from V and 4 bases from J; junction bases left unmatched: 15. Germline-derived CDR1 and CDR2 are SGHRS and YFSETQ. The CDR3 covers 19 residues. CDR3: CASSSSLGSGGTFTGELFF. The CDR3 DNA reads as TGCGCCAGCAGCTCCTCTTTGGGTAGCGGGGGGACCTTCACCGGGGAGCTGTTTTTT. The full variable domain, completed using reference TRBV5-1 and TRBJ2-2, is KAGVTQTPRYLIKTRGQQVTLSCSPISGHRSVSWYQQTPGQGLQFLFEYFSETQRNKGNFPGRFSGRQFSNSRSEMNVSTLELGDSALYLCASSSSLGSGGTFTGELFFGEGSRLTVL.

This clone has more than one count but fewer than ten. V is TRBV5-1 and J is TRBJ2-3; D gene ambiguous. Germline V gives CDR1 SGHRS, CDR2 YFSETQ. The CDR3 has 13 residues. The V gene lost 1 base and the J gene lost 3 bases, with 6 bases spanning the gap. This CDR3 reads CASSLTGTDTQYF. In DNA, the CDR3 is TGCGCCAGCAGCTTGACCGGGACAGATACGCAGTATTTT. The full variable domain, in which reference TRBV5-1 and TRBJ2-3 provide the parts outside the CDR3, is KAGVTQTPRYLIKTRGQQVTLSCSPISGHRSVSWYQQTPGQGLQFLFEYFSETQRNKGNFPGRFSGRQFSNSRSEMNVSTLELGDSALYLCASSLTGTDTQYFGPGTRLTVL.

The V call is TRBV1, the J call TRBJ2-7; the listed D gene, TRBD2, was not tested against the DNA. TRBV1 is recorded as a pseudogene. The CDR3 loop spans 16 amino acids. The CDR3 spells CTSSQDCGGEPYEQYF. The CDR3 DNA sequence: TGCACCAGCAGCCAAGATTGCGGGGGGGAACCTTACGAGCAGTACTTC.

The J gene is TRBJ2-7, the V gene TRBV5-8; TRBD1 aligns across 10 bases. From germline, CDR1 is SGHTS and CDR2 YDEGEE. The CDR3 extends over 17 amino acids. With 2 bases clipped from V and 2 bases from J, the junction kept 10 bases outside the gene matches. CDR3 DNA sequence: TGTGCCAGCAGCTTCCCCCTCAGACAGGGGGCTCCCTACGAGCAGTACTTC. It specifies CASSFPLRQGAPYEQYF.

The chain's CDR3 is CASSQTWASSYEQYF. The CDR3, as DNA: TGCGCCAGCAGCCAAACGTGGGCCAGCTCCTACGAGCAGTACTTC. The rearrangement uses TRBV4-1 and TRBJ2-7, with D unclear. This CDR3 has 15 residues. CDR1 is MGHRA and CDR2 is YSYEKL in the germline V gene. Deletions cut 2 bases from V and 0 bases from J, with 11 bases between.

The chain joins TRBV30 to TRBJ2-5, with TRBD1 matching 9 bases. Trimming cost V 1 base and J 0 bases; bases outside gene matches: 9. This CDR3 comprises 17 residues. Germline CDR1 reads GTSNPN; CDR2 reads SVGIG (reference sequence). In DNA, the CDR3 is TGTGCCTGGAGTGCCGGACAGGGGTCCTTGTACCAAGAGACCCAGTACTTC. Translation: CAWSAGQGSLYQETQYF.

The sample holds a few counts of this clone. The genes are TRBV12-3 or TRBV12-4 and TRBJ1-4; no firm D call. V lost 4 bases and J lost 8, with 8 bases in between. This CDR3 comprises 12 residues. The CDR3 reads CASSSTREKLFF. CDR3 sequence (DNA): TGTGCCAGCAGTTCTACCCGGGAAAAACTGTTTTTT.

This clone is a singleton in its sample. The chain joins TRBV5-1 to TRBJ2-3; TRBD1 agrees at 7 bases. Germline V CDR1 and CDR2: SGHRS, YFSETQ. This CDR3 comprises 16 residues. The junction had 14 bases not matched to a gene; V was cut back by 4 bases and J by 6 bases. The CDR3 loop reads CASSPRTGPNGDTQYF. In DNA, the CDR3 is TGCGCCAGCAGCCCCCGGACAGGACCTAATGGGGATACGCAGTATTTT.

The rearrangement links TRBV7-8 to TRBJ2-1; D is perhaps TRBD1 (5 bases). Trimming removed 3 bases at V and 9 bases at J, with 18 bases between. Germline CDR1 and CDR2: SGHVS and FQNEAQ. This CDR3 is built from 15 residues. The CDR3 DNA is TGTGCCAGCAGCTTTATCAGGGCGCCGGCCAGTGAGCAGTTCTTC. This sequence encodes CASSFIRAPASEQFF.

V and J are TRBV11-2 and TRBJ2-7; D gene unclear. Germline CDR1 is SGHAT and CDR2 is FQNNGV. The CDR3 totals 15 residues. V dropped 2 bases and J dropped 0 bases, with 11 bases sitting between them. CDR3 in amino acids: CASSLSEAPSYEQYF. In DNA, the CDR3 is TGTGCCAGCAGCTTATCTGAGGCCCCCTCCTACGAGCAGTACTTC.

The chain joins TRBV20-1 to TRBJ2-5, with 10 bases fitting TRBD2. The CDR3 loop spans 18 amino acids. V was clipped by 3 bases and J by 5 bases; unmatched bases: 18. The germline CDR1 and CDR2 sequences are DFQATT and SNEGSKA (reference sequence). The CDR3 sequence is CSASGPPGTSVFLETQYF. DNA of the CDR3: TGCAGTGCTAGTGGCCCACCGGGGACTAGCGTCTTTCTGGAGACCCAGTACTTC.

V is TRBV24-1 and J is TRBJ2-1; 8 bases fit TRBD1. Losses at the gene ends were 1 base for V and 10 bases for J; bases not matched to a gene: 2. Germline values: CDR1 KGHDR, CDR2 SFDVKD. CDR3 length: 13 residues. Written as DNA, the CDR3 is TGTGCCACCAGTGATTTTGGGACAGGCGAGCAGTTCTTC. It encodes CATSDFGTGEQFF.

This clone was found once. The chain has TRBV15 and TRBJ2-2; 9 bases fit TRBD2. The trim removed 5 bases at V and 6 bases at J, leaving 4 bases unmatched. CDR1 and CDR2 from the germline V gene are LNHNV and YYDKDF (reference sequence). This CDR3 has 14 residues. CDR3 coding DNA: TGTGCCACCAGCGGCGGGGGGGTCGCCGGGGAGCTGTTTTTT. Translating it yields CATSGGGVAGELFF. The whole variable domain, remainder taken from reference TRBV15 and TRBJ2-2, is DAMVIQNPRYQVTQFGKPVTLSCSQTLNHNVMYWYQQKSSQAPKLLFHYYDKDFNNEADTPDNFQSRRPNTSFCFLDIRSPGLGDTAMYLCATSGGGVAGELFFGEGSRLTVL.

This chain uses TRBV4-3 with TRBJ1-4; D perhaps matches TRBD1 (6 bases). Germline V gives CDR1 LGHNA, CDR2 YSLEER. V was trimmed by 1 base and J by 3 bases, leaving 15 bases between them. The CDR3 has 17 amino acids. The CDR3 nucleotides read TGCGCCAGCAGCCAAGGAAGTACAGGGACGGCTAATGAAAAACTGTTTTTT. Translated, it gives CASSQGSTGTANEKLFF.

V usage is TRBV24-1 and J usage is TRBJ2-3; 9 bases align to TRBD1. Germline assignment: CDR1 KGHDR and CDR2 SFDVKD. CDR3 length: 15 amino acids. The trim removed 6 bases at V and 3 bases at J, leaving 6 bases unmatched. CDR3 coding DNA: TGTGCCACCAGTTCATACAGGGGGCAAACAGATACGCAGTATTTT. Translating gives CATSSYRGQTDTQYF.

The rearrangement links TRBV6-6 to TRBJ2-7; no clear D. The CDR3 runs 13 residues. Germline values: CDR1 MNHNY, CDR2 SVGAGI (reference sequence). The germline V and J ends were trimmed by 7 bases and 0 bases, with 10 bases remaining between them. The CDR3 coding sequence is TGTGCCAGCACTGGAGCGAGCTCCTACGAGCAGTACTTC. Its translation: CASTGASSYEQYF.

This clone has only a few counts. V is TRBV2 and J is TRBJ1-1; unclear D gene. The CDR3 length is 13 residues. The germline CDR1 and CDR2 sequences are SNHLY and FYNNEI. V was cut by 8 bases and J by 4 bases, with 14 bases left in between. The CDR3 here is CASLRVSGTEAFF. CDR3 bases: TGTGCCAGCCTGCGGGTATCGGGCACTGAAGCTTTCTTT.

This clone has only one observation. The chain recombines TRBV19 with TRBJ1-5; D is ambiguous. Deletions cut 7 bases from V and 8 bases from J, with 15 bases between. The CDR3 loop spans 13 amino acids. CDR1 is LNHDA and CDR2 is SQIVND in the germline V gene (reference sequence). CDR3 in amino acids: CASTSWALEPQHF. For the CDR3, the DNA is TGTGCCAGTACGTCTTGGGCCTTGGAGCCCCAGCATTTT.

The chain couples TRBV5-4 to TRBJ2-1; possibly TRBD2 for D (7 bases). The V gene's germline CDR1 is SGHNT and CDR2 YYREEE (reference sequence). Trimming pared 4 bases from V and 9 bases from J, leaving 17 bases between. The CDR3 has 14 amino acids. In nucleotides, the CDR3 is TGTGCCAGCAGCCCGGGTGGGGGGGCGGCTGAGCAGTTCTTC. Its protein is CASSPGGGAAEQFF. The entire variable domain, with the rest obtained from reference TRBV5-4 and TRBJ2-1, is as follows: ETGVTQSPTHLIKTRGQQVTLRCSSQSGHNTVSWYQQALGQGPQFIFQYYREEENGRGNFPPRFSGLQFPNYSSELNVNALELDDSALYLCASSPGGGAAEQFFGPGTRLTVL.

This sequence joins TRBV4-1 and TRBJ1-1, with D uncertain. The CDR3 sequence is 14 residues long. The germline V gene has CDR1 MGHRA and CDR2 YSYEKL. With 4 bases removed from V and 0 bases from J, the gap between germline ends came to 9 bases. CDR3 sequence (DNA): TGCGCCAGCAGCCGGGCGGGGATGAACACTGAAGCTTTCTTT. This sequence encodes CASSRAGMNTEAFF.

The V gene is TRBV28, the J gene TRBJ1-2, with 9 bases aligning to TRBD1. V gave up 6 bases and J gave up 8 bases; unmatched junction bases: 4. CDR3 length equals 12 residues. Germline CDR1 MDHEN, CDR2 SYDVKM. The CDR3 DNA sequence: TGTGCCAGCAGGACCGGGACAGGGGGCTACACCTTC. As protein: CASRTGTGGYTF.